This TCR beta chain was sequenced during a study of human T cells and chemical hapten exposure (dated by TCRdb to 2020 to 2023). Study-level background: For sensitization, 2% DPC in acetone was applied to a 2 cm by 2 cm area of upper inner arm skin. In alopecia patients, the study followed how the peripheral blood TCR repertoire changed in vivo over primary and secondary sensitization to diphenylcyclopropenone (DPC), a hapten. Patient blood was sampled pre-sensitization (week 0) and at 2, 6 and about 24 weeks after DPC sensitization. Alopecia areata with under or over 50% scalp involvement, alopecia totalis and alopecia universalis were represented in the patient cohort, which was mostly female. Libraries were pooled for sequencing, and per-sample TCR yields varied mainly because of small differences in library volumes within the pool. Patch tests used Finn chambers with 0.01% DPC on the upper back, scored after 6 days by International Contact Dermatitis Research Group standards. For TCR sequencing, blood came from about 28 alopecia patients at anywhere from one to four time points (pre-sensitization, 2, 6 and 24 weeks). Throughout the study period of roughly five months, patients also received therapeutic DPC doses to the scalp every week.

From the cysteine through the phenylalanine, the CDR3 covers 17 amino acids. The DNA shown is the 51-base CDR3, in frame from base 1. Trimming takes 0 bases off V and 4 bases off J; junction bases not matched to a gene: 5. Looking up the germline V gene (reference sequence) yields CDR1 LGHDT and CDR2 YNNKEL. This clonotype was counted at least ten times. This clone's antigen is unknown. Base qualities were left out, and no much larger clone turns up one base away. Overall results and qualifications from the work: A positive correlation was found between the number of PT1 expanded TCRs and patch test score, with significance reached at thresholds 8, 16 and 32 but not 4. The number of TCRs above 1 in 1000 frequency did not change with DPC sensitization; there was no evidence of global repertoire structure alterations. Repeated subsampling changed both the strength of the expansion versus patch-test correlation and the threshold at which the correlation became significant. Expanded TCRs formed significantly more large CDR3 similarity clusters than pre-sensitization or healthy control sets, consistent with antigen-driven responses. Alopecia, a presumed autoimmune disease, was present in all patients, so the immune response of the patients might differ from that of healthy individuals.

The sample's time point, from its label and the paper: patch test 2, 6 weeks after DPC sensitization. The treatment or condition tag for this specimen amounts to: therapeutic diphenylcyclopropenone sensitization with weekly scalp DPC. Blood at each patch-test visit was drawn before the patch test was applied. Patients were eligible if aged 18 to 70, diagnosed with alopecia and judged suitable for DPC therapy, and pregnant patients were excluded. Total RNA was extracted from unfractionated whole blood that had been collected in Tempus Blood RNA tubes. The receptor library was made with RACE. The instrument given in TCRdb is NextSeq 500. Library preparation attached unique molecular identifiers to individual cDNA molecules for quantitative, reproducible TCR counting. From each blood RNA sample, both TCR alpha and TCR beta chains were sequenced. Processing in the source paper ran as follows. A median of roughly 99,000 TCRs per sample was observed, with a range of about 20,000 to 690,600. V, J and CDR3 annotation of the TCR reads was carried out using the Decombinator software suite. For PS versus PT1 abundance plots, all samples were subsampled to the same number of TCRs (28,000). TCRs were defined as expanded if absent before sensitization and observed at least eight times at the 2-week time point. Using fastp at Q25 and MiXCR, TCRdb reprocessed the public reads and kept productive beta chains. Entries that share a CDR3 protein sequence are merged under the most common genes and DNA. The V and J calls and clone size come from TCRdb's table, not from the authors' own analysis. Counted in this sample were roughly 150,000 distinct CDR3 sequences; about 10% of them appeared once. The ten largest clones take up around 1.4% of the sample.

The source is a woman aged 45 to 65 with alopecia areata. Some clones in this sample may be carry-over from other donors' samples. Sample: whole blood, taken in connection with sensitization to the hapten diphenylcyclopropenone (DPC). The chain is made from TRBV3-1 and TRBJ2-1; 11 bases in between match TRBD2. CDR3 reads: CASSQEGSGRVYNEQFF. The DNA reads TGTGCCAGCAGCCAAGAAGGTAGCGGGAGGGTATACAATGAGCAGTTCTTC.